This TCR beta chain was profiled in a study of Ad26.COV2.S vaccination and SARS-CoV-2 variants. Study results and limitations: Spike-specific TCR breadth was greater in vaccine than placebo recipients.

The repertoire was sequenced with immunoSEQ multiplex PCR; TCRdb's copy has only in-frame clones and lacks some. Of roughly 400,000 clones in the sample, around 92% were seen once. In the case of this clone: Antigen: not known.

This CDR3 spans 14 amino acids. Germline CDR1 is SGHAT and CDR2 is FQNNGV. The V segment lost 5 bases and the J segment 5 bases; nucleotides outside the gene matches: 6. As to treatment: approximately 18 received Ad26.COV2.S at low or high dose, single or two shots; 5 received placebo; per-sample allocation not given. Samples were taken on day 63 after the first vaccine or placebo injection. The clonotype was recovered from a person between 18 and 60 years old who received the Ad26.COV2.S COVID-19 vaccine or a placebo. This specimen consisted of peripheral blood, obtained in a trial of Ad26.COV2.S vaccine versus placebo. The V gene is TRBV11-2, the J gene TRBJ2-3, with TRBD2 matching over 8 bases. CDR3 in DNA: TGTGCCAGCAGCGGCGGGGGGTGGAAAGATACGCAGTATTTT. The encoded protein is CASSGGGWKDTQYF.